The clone carrying this T cell receptor beta chain was detected only once. With V trimmed by 3 bases and J by 5 bases, 12 bases remained unmatched. The germline V gene has CDR1 MGHRA and CDR2 YSYEKL. The CDR3 extends over 17 amino acids. The entry originates in a study of T cell changes during pregnancy in multiple sclerosis. Profiled with immunoSEQ multiplex PCR; TCRdb holds only in-frame clones, not every one. Of under 65,000 clones listed, roughly 89% were seen once; the top ten hold roughly 1.5%. This chain connects TRBV4-1 to TRBJ2-5; the match to TRBD1 covers 10 bases. Sequencing was performed on peripheral blood, taken in the second trimester of pregnancy. The sequence was collected from a female donor with multiple sclerosis, enrolled in a pregnancy study. In DNA form, the CDR3 reads TGCGCCAGCAGCCAGGGAGGGGGACAGGGGACCCGGGAGACCCAGTACTTC. Its protein product is CASSQGGGQGTRETQYF.